One and the same sample provided the 27 T cell receptor beta chains below, sequenced in a study of blood T cell repertoires in COVID-19. The repertoire was sequenced with immunoSEQ multiplex PCR; TCRdb's copy has only in-frame clones and lacks some. The data contain around 210,000 clones, over 75% of them singletons. Sequencing used peripheral blood. These receptors were obtained from a man over 45 with COVID-19, enrolled during active disease.

The chain links TRBV4-2 to TRBJ2-3; D possibly corresponds to TRBD2 (5 bases). V shed 4 bases and J shed 4 bases, with 21 bases lying between them. The CDR3 consists of 17 residues. The germline V gene encodes CDR1 LGHNA and CDR2 YNFKEQ. The DNA for the CDR3 is TGTGCCAGCAGCCGCCAATCGGACTCGACGGGATCAGATACGCAGTATTTT. It yields the protein CASSRQSDSTGSDTQYF.

The chain couples TRBV28 to TRBJ2-2; D is possibly TRBD1 (6 bases). V lost 7 bases and J lost 5, with 11 bases in between. Germline V gene lookup returns CDR1 MDHEN and CDR2 SYDVKM. The CDR3 is made up of 13 amino acids. CDR3 sequence: CASTLGATGELFF. Written as DNA, the CDR3 is TGTGCCAGCACTTTGGGGGCTACCGGGGAGCTGTTTTTT.

The rearrangement uses TRBV25-1 and TRBJ1-4, with D perhaps matching TRBD1 (5 bases). Germline CDR1 is MGHDK and CDR2 is SYGVNS. Deletions cut 8 bases from V and 7 bases from J, with 11 bases between. CDR3 length equals 12 residues. The CDR3 region is CASLDRGEKLFF. In DNA, the CDR3 is TGTGCCAGCTTAGACAGAGGTGAAAAACTGTTTTTT.

This rearrangement joins TRBV7-3 to TRBJ2-3; maybe TRBD2 (6 bases). CDR1 is SGHTA and CDR2 is FQGTGA in the germline V gene. The CDR3 runs to 19 residues. The V and J ends lost 1 base and 0 bases respectively, with 20 bases between them. The CDR3 DNA sequence: TGTGCCAGCAGCTTAATGCCCGGGGTAGGAGGGACTAGCACAGATACGCAGTATTTT. Translated: CASSLMPGVGGTSTDTQYF. Complete variable domain (other parts from reference TRBV7-3 and TRBJ2-3): GAGVSQTPSNKVTEKGKYVELRCDPISGHTALYWYRQSLGQGPEFLIYFQGTGAADDSGLPNDRFFAVRPEGSVSTLKIQRTERGDSAVYLCASSLMPGVGGTSTDTQYFGPGTRLTVL.

The genes are TRBV11-2 and TRBJ2-2, with 11 positions matching TRBD2. J was trimmed by 1 base and V by 2 bases; bases with no gene match: 6. The CDR3 is made up of 18 amino acids. Looked up from germline, CDR1 is SGHAT and CDR2 is FQNNGV. Here the CDR3 reads CASSLPSGGFWNTGELFF. CDR3 sequence (DNA): TGTGCCAGCAGCTTACCTAGCGGGGGGTTTTGGAACACCGGGGAGCTGTTTTTT.

The CDR3 reads CATSDLHVSEDGSYNEQFF. The CDR3 region has the DNA TGTGCCACCAGTGATTTGCATGTTTCAGAGGATGGCTCCTACAATGAGCAGTTCTTC. The chain has TRBV24-1 and TRBJ2-1; D gene uncertain. The germline gives CDR1 KGHDR, CDR2 SFDVKD. This CDR3 has 19 residues. Trimming took off 0 bases at V and 0 bases at J, with 17 bases between the two ends.

The chain is built from TRBV7-2 and TRBJ2-7; D is unclear. This CDR3 comprises 14 residues. The V and J ends lost 1 base and 0 bases respectively, with 7 bases between them. Germline values: CDR1 SGHTA, CDR2 FQGNSA. CDR3 in amino acids: CASSLELSSYEQYF. As DNA, the CDR3 is TGTGCCAGCAGCTTAGAACTTAGCTCCTACGAGCAGTACTTC.

The chain has TRBV6-5 and TRBJ1-5; 10 bases line up with TRBD1. CDR3 length: 16 amino acids. Germline CDR1 and CDR2: MNHEY and SVGAGI. Trimming cost V 0 bases and J 7 bases; bases outside gene matches: 6. The DNA for the CDR3 is TGTGCCAGCAGTTACTCGTTCGGGACAGGGGACCAGCCCCAGCATTTT. The encoded protein is CASSYSFGTGDQPQHF.

In its sample, this clone was seen once. V is TRBV7-2 and J is TRBJ2-3; TRBD2 aligns across 10 bases. V lost 5 bases, J lost 1 base, and 3 bases stayed unmatched. The CDR3 is 15 amino acids. Germline V CDR1 and CDR2: SGHTA, FQGNSA. The chain's CDR3 is CASSQRGGGTDTQYF. In DNA, the CDR3 is TGTGCCAGCAGCCAGCGGGGGGGAGGCACAGATACGCAGTATTTT. The whole variable domain, remainder taken from reference TRBV7-2 and TRBJ2-3, is GAGVSQSPSNKVTEKGKDVELRCDPISGHTALYWYRQSLGQGLEFLIYFQGNSAPDKSGLPSDRFSAERTGGSVSTLTIQRTQQEDSAVYLCASSQRGGGTDTQYFGPGTRLTVL.

This chain connects TRBV6-5 to TRBJ1-6, with D tentatively TRBD1 (5 bases). This CDR3 spans 12 amino acids. V dropped 2 bases and J dropped 9 bases, with 5 bases sitting between them. CDR1 and CDR2 from the germline V gene are MNHEY and SVGAGI. DNA for the CDR3: TGTGCCAGCAGTTACAGGGGTTCACCCCTCCACTTT. Its protein is CASSYRGSPLHF.

This chain joins TRBV7-2 and TRBJ1-4; D might be TRBD1 (6 bases). V lost 6 bases and J lost 3, with 8 bases in between. CDR1 is SGHTA, CDR2 FQGNSA, per germline. The CDR3 is made up of 13 amino acids. The CDR3 loop reads CASRQGPNEKLFF. The CDR3 coding sequence is TGTGCCAGCAGACAGGGCCCTAATGAAAAACTGTTTTTT. The full variable domain, completed using reference TRBV7-2 and TRBJ1-4, is GAGVSQSPSNKVTEKGKDVELRCDPISGHTALYWYRQSLGQGLEFLIYFQGNSAPDKSGLPSDRFSAERTGGSVSTLTIQRTQQEDSAVYLCASRQGPNEKLFFGSGTQLSVL.

This sequence joins TRBV4-1 and TRBJ1-1; weak D call: TRBD1 (6 bases). Per the germline V gene, CDR1 is MGHRA and CDR2 is YSYEKL. V lost 0 bases to trimming and J lost 7 bases, with 15 bases between them. This CDR3 has 15 residues. This chain's CDR3 is CASSQDGAGAGEAFF. In DNA form, the CDR3 reads TGCGCCAGCAGCCAAGATGGCGCAGGGGCGGGTGAAGCTTTCTTT.

This CDR3 is CASSVGAGGPQETQYF. The CDR3 region has the DNA TGTGCCAGCAGCGTAGGAGCGGGGGGGCCACAAGAGACCCAGTACTTC. This sequence joins TRBV9 and TRBJ2-5, with 10 bases aligning to TRBD2. The germline CDR1 and CDR2 sequences are SGDLS and YYNGEE. V shed 0 bases, J shed 2 bases, and the junction held 4 bases outside the gene matches. The CDR3 totals 16 residues. The full variable domain, with the rest looked up from reference TRBV9 and TRBJ2-5, is DSGVTQTPKHLITATGQRVTLRCSPRSGDLSVYWYQQSLDQGLQFLIQYYNGEERAKGNILERFSAQQFPDLHSELNLSSLELGDSALYFCASSVGAGGPQETQYFGPGTRLLVL.

The V call is TRBV20-1, the J call TRBJ2-3, with 13 bases matching TRBD2. V was clipped by 5 bases and J by 0 bases; unmatched bases: 8. The CDR3 runs 17 residues. Germline-derived CDR1 and CDR2 are DFQATT and SNEGSKA (reference sequence). The CDR3 region has the DNA TGCAGTGCTGGTGGACTAGCGGGGGCCTCTAGCACAGATACGCAGTATTTT. As protein: CSAGGLAGASSTDTQYF.

The table lists this clone with a count of one. The J gene is TRBJ2-5, the V gene TRBV29-1; D gene unclear. Germline CDR1 reads SQVTM; CDR2 reads ANQGSEA. The V end was cut by 2 bases, the J end by 4 bases, with 5 bases between. The CDR3 has 11 amino acids. Here the CDR3 DNA reads TGCAGCGTTGAACCTTCAGAGACCCAGTACTTC. Translated, it gives CSVEPSETQYF.

The J gene is TRBJ2-2, the V gene TRBV6-1, with D uncertain. This CDR3 has 16 residues. The germline V and J ends were trimmed by 2 bases and 3 bases, with 13 bases remaining between them. Germline V gene data show CDR1 as MNHNS and CDR2 as SASEGT. The CDR3 is CASSEMSGAYTGELFF. For the CDR3, the DNA is TGTGCCAGCAGTGAAATGTCAGGCGCTTACACCGGGGAGCTGTTTTTT.

The chain carries TRBV10-3 and TRBJ2-7, with 10 bases fitting TRBD1. From germline, CDR1 is ENHRY and CDR2 SYGVKD. The CDR3 length is 13 residues. Trimming cost V 9 bases and J 7 bases; bases outside gene matches: 9. This CDR3 is CAMGQGNEREQYF. The CDR3 region has the DNA TGTGCCATGGGACAGGGGAATGAGAGGGAGCAGTACTTC.

The V and J genes are TRBV9 and TRBJ2-7, with unresolved D. In germline, CDR1 is SGDLS, CDR2 YYNGEE. Trimming pared 0 bases from V and 4 bases from J, leaving 8 bases between. The CDR3 has 13 amino acids. CDR3 residues: CASSVGLEYEQYF. CDR3 DNA sequence: TGTGCCAGCAGCGTAGGTCTAGAGTACGAGCAGTACTTC.

The V and J genes are TRBV2 and TRBJ1-5, with D unclear. The CDR3 is made up of 13 amino acids. V gave up 6 bases and J gave up 9 bases, with 15 bases separating them. Germline loops: CDR1 SNHLY, CDR2 FYNNEI. This chain's CDR3 is CASSEGTRLPQHF. In DNA form, the CDR3 reads TGTGCCAGCAGCGAGGGTACAAGACTGCCCCAGCATTTT.

The chain is built from TRBV4-3 and TRBJ1-2; D possibly corresponds to TRBD1 (6 bases). Per the germline V gene, CDR1 is LGHNA and CDR2 is YSLEER. The CDR3 runs 16 residues. Trimming took off 2 bases at V and 7 bases at J, with 20 bases between the two ends. The CDR3 loop reads CASSQSLRTVGVGYTF. The CDR3 DNA reads as TGCGCCAGCAGCCAATCCCTCCGGACAGTGGGGGTTGGCTACACCTTC.

The rearrangement joins TRBV28 to TRBJ1-5, with D possibly being TRBD1 (6 bases). There are 14 residues in the CDR3. V was clipped by 6 bases and J by 14 bases, with 23 bases between them. Germline CDR1 is MDHEN and CDR2 is SYDVKM. Written as DNA, the CDR3 is TGTGCCAGCAGGCCTGACAGGATCCCCACGGAGAAGCATTTT. Amino acid sequence: CASRPDRIPTEKHF.

The J gene is TRBJ1-5, the V gene TRBV23-1; D ambiguous. TRBV23-1 is assigned to the ORF class and has an uncertain function. V was clipped by 4 bases and J by 0 bases, with 7 bases between them. The CDR3 length is 14 residues. CDR3 in amino acids: CASSRDDSNQPQHF. The CDR3 DNA reads TGCGCCAGCAGTCGCGATGATAGCAATCAGCCCCAGCATTTT.

The chain joins TRBV11-3 to TRBJ2-3; D call uncertain. Trimming removed 1 base at V and 2 bases at J, with 13 bases between. From germline, CDR1 is SGHNT and CDR2 YENEEA. This CDR3 spans 16 amino acids. As DNA, the CDR3 is TGTGCCAGCAGCTTAGGGCTCAATTCGAACACAGATACGCAGTATTTT. Translating gives CASSLGLNSNTDTQYF. Combining the CDR3 with reference TRBV11-3 and TRBJ2-3 gives the whole variable domain EAGVVQSPRYKIIEKKQPVAFWCNPISGHNTLYWYLQNLGQGPELLIRYENEEAVDDSQLPKDRFSAERLKGVDSTLKIQPAELGDSAVYLCASSLGLNSNTDTQYFGPGTRLTVL.

The chain recombines TRBV3-1 (or the pseudogene TRBV3-2) with TRBJ2-7; perhaps TRBD2 as D (5 bases). V lost 2 bases to trimming and J lost 3 bases, with 14 bases between them. Germline V lookup: CDR1 LGHDT, CDR2 YNNKEL (reference sequence). CDR3 length: 15 residues. Here the CDR3 reads CASSQSRVQYYEQYF. CDR3 in DNA: TGTGCCAGCAGCCAATCGAGGGTTCAGTACTACGAGCAGTACTTC.

The chain is built from TRBV6-5 and TRBJ1-1, with D unclear. V was clipped by 5 bases and J by 0 bases, with 13 bases between them. CDR1 and CDR2 (germline): MNHEY, SVGAGI. This CDR3 has 15 residues. The CDR3 nucleotides are TGTGCCAGCAGTACCCCCTCCGGGGTGAACACTGAAGCTTTCTTT. As protein: CASSTPSGVNTEAFF.

This chain joins TRBV28 and TRBJ2-7; TRBD1 agrees at 7 bases. V shed 1 base and J 2 bases; nucleotides not matched to a gene: 5. The CDR3 has 15 residues. Germline CDR1 and CDR2: MDHEN and SYDVKM. The chain's CDR3 is CASSLFYRGAYEQYF. In DNA form, the CDR3 reads TGTGCCAGCAGTTTATTTTACAGGGGAGCCTACGAGCAGTACTTC.

This chain connects TRBV27 to TRBJ1-3; 7 bases map to TRBD1. V gave up 4 bases and J gave up 4 bases; unmatched junction bases: 4. The CDR3 totals 14 residues. The germline V gene has CDR1 MNHEY and CDR2 SMNVEV (reference sequence). The CDR3 is CASSYRGPGNTIYF. DNA of the CDR3: TGTGCCAGCAGTTACAGGGGCCCAGGAAACACCATATATTTT.